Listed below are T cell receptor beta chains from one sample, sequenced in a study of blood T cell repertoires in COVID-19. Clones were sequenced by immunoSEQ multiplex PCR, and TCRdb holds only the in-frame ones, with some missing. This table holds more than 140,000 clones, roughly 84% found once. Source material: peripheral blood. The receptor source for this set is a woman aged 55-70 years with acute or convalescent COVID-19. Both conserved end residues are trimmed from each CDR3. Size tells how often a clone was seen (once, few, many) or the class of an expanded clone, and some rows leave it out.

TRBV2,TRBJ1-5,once,ASSHSGRNLNQPQH
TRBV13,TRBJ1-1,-,ASSLVGRVGTEAF
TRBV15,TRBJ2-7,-,ATSREGGSYEQY
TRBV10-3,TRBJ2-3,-,AIGTGTGMADTQY
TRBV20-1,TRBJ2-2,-,SASLTSGVNTGELF
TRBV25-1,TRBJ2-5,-,ASRDSPQETQY
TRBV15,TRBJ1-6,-,ATSRDGQGGSPLH
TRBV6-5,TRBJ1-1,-,ASSPDRGDNTEAF
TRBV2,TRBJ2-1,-,ASSESGRIYNEQF
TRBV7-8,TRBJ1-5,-,ASSLMGGANQPQH
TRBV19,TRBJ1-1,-,ASIDLGGNTEAF
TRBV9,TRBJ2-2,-,ASSVARTRTGELF
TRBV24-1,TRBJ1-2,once,ATSDRGRFGGYT
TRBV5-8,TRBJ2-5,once,ASSLKRGWEETQY
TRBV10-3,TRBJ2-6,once,AISVRYRGFSGGANVLT
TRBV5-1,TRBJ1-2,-,ASSSASGTNYGYT
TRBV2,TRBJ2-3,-,ASSGVAGGGTDTQY
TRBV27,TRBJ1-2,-,ASSLFPSRGLNGYT
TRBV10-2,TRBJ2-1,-,ASSTLAGAYNEQF
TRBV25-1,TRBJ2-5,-,ASLPGGKETQY
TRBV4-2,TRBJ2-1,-,ASSQDPAKPFNEQF
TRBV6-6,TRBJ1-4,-,ASAGMGEKLF
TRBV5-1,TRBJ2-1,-,ASSLSGGASNEQF
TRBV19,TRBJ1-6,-,ASTNADRGHNSPLH
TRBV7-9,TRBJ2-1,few,ASSLEGSYNEQF
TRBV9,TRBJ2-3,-,ASSVANRATSTDTQY